The sequence of this T cell receptor (beta chain) was determined in a study of shared clonotypes between healthy human individuals. Points from the study as a whole: Sequencing depth was predicted to influence how clonotypes are shared among donors.

CD4+ cells yielded CD45RA+ naive and CD45RA-negative memory subsets. V shed 7 bases and J 1 base; nucleotides not matched to a gene: 4. Germline CDR1 and CDR2: LNHDA and SQIVND (reference sequence). This CDR3 has 16 residues. Deep level was the assay's run setting. How the authors handled the data: Filtering differed since immunoSEQ provided only junctions, with no quality scores. Sequencing was performed with immunoSEQ multiplex PCR; in TCRdb, only in-frame clones are kept and a portion is missing. From that table come the V and J calls and clone size; the DNA was used to work out D and trimming. The table includes roughly 1 million clones, 60% to 80% detected once. Comments on this clone: Antigen: not known.

The sequence was obtained from a man in his late teens or twenties in good health. This chain uses TRBV19 with TRBJ2-3; 14 bases align to TRBD2. Sequencing was performed on memory CD4+ T cells sorted from blood. The subset denotes: CD45RA-negative fraction. The CDR3 reads CASTSGLAGGTDTQYF. The CDR3 coding sequence is TGTGCCAGTACCTCGGGACTAGCGGGGGGCACAGATACGCAGTATTTT.